This entry describes one T cell receptor (beta chain). The source of the sample is a study of cytomegalovirus exposure and HLA in healthy donors. PCR employed 60 Vbeta and 13 Jbeta primers. The protocol was immunoSEQ multiplex PCR, while the TCRdb copy is restricted to in-frame clones and leaves out a portion. The sample contains about 180,000 clones, over 60% of which appear only once. The junction had 18 bases not matched to a gene; V was cut back by 8 bases and J by 4 bases. Germline V lookup: CDR1 SGHNT, CDR2 YENEEA. This CDR3 comprises 17 residues. Sample: PBMCs. This sequence joins TRBV11-3 and TRBJ1-2, with TRBD1 matching 8 bases. The source is a man between 18 and 35 years old in good health and CMV-seronegative. The CDR3 DNA is TGTGCCAGCCCGGGCACCCCCGGGACAGGAGCATTCTATGGCTACACCTTC. Translating it yields CASPGTPGTGAFYGYTF.